These T cell receptor beta chains were read from a single sample in a study of OX40 agonist ivuxolimab in advanced cancers. Data came from immunoSEQ multiplex PCR; TCRdb stores just in-frame clones and leaves some out. The sample has 45,000 to 60,000 clones, about 88% seen once. This material consisted of CD4+ or CD8+ T cells sorted from blood, taken in a trial of the OX40 agonist ivuxolimab. Receptors were obtained from an adult with an advanced solid tumor such as melanoma, head and neck, liver or kidney cancer. CDR3s include the opening cysteine and the closing phenylalanine or tryptophan. D genes are given only for firm matches. Part of the rows lack a size; the others show once, few, many or a class for expanded clones.

j_call | v_call | d_call | clone_size | cdr3_aa | cdr3_nt
TRBJ2-7 | TRBV11-2 | . | . | CASSLSGYEQYF | TGTGCCAGCAGCTTAAGCGGTTACGAGCAGTACTTC
TRBJ2-5 | TRBV6-1 | . | few | CASSAGVGAETQYF | TGTGCCAGCAGTGCGGGGGTTGGTGCAGAGACCCAGTACTTC
TRBJ1-2 | TRBV2 | . | . | CASSEGTSRGYTF | TGTGCCAGCAGTGAAGGTACAAGCCGTGGCTACACCTTC
TRBJ1-4 | TRBV19 | TRBD1 | . | CASSPRTGSRATNEKLFF | TGTGCCAGTAGTCCGAGGACAGGCTCTCGTGCAACTAATGAAAAACTGTTTTTT
TRBJ1-3 | TRBV7-8 | . | . | CASSLQAHFSGNTIYF | TGTGCCAGCAGCTTGCAAGCGCATTTCTCTGGAAACACCATATATTTT
TRBJ2-3 | TRBV6-4 | . | . | CASSDSGATDTQYF | TGTGCCAGCAGTGACTCAGGGGCCACAGATACGCAGTATTTT
TRBJ1-4 | TRBV29-1 | TRBD1 | . | CSAGQVEKLFF | TGCAGCGCCGGACAGGTTGAAAAACTGTTTTTT
TRBJ2-4 | TRBV4-1 | TRBD1 | . | CASSQRTGLDNIQYF | TGCGCCAGCAGCCAGAGGACAGGGCTTGATAACATTCAGTACTTC
TRBJ2-3 | TRBV23-1 | TRBD1 | few | CASSSRQGGASGLTTDTQYF | TGCGCCAGCAGTAGCCGACAGGGGGGAGCTAGCGGTTTAACAACAGATACGCAGTATTTT
TRBJ2-1 | TRBV5-1 | TRBD2 | . | CASSWTSVREQFF | TGCGCCAGCAGCTGGACTAGCGTGAGAGAGCAGTTCTTC
TRBJ2-2 | TRBV27 | TRBD1 | . | CASSPGTGTNTGELFF | TGTGCCAGCAGTCCGGGGACAGGGACGAACACCGGGGAGCTGTTTTTT
TRBJ2-5 | TRBV7-8 | . | . | CASRDRFQETQYF | TGTGCCAGCAGGGACAGATTCCAAGAGACCCAGTACTTC
TRBJ2-7 | TRBV18 | TRBD1 | . | CASSPTTGQGAHEQYF | TGTGCCAGCTCGCCCACCACGGGACAGGGAGCTCACGAGCAGTACTTC
TRBJ2-7 | TRBV11-2 | TRBD1 | . | CASSPRDSNYEQYF | TGTGCCAGCAGCCCTCGGGACAGCAACTACGAGCAGTACTTC
TRBJ2-2 | TRBV4-3 | . | . | CASSQGGLPRGGELFF | TGCGCCAGCAGCCAAGGGGGACTGCCGCGGGGCGGGGAGCTGTTTTTT
TRBJ2-6 | TRBV5-1 | . | . | CASSLAAGPGANVLTF | TGCGCCAGCAGCTTGGCCGCAGGGCCCGGGGCCAACGTCCTGACTTTC
TRBJ1-5 | TRBV10-2 | TRBD1 | . | CASSGTVRNQPQHF | TGCGCCAGTTCCGGGACAGTTCGCAATCAGCCCCAGCATTTT
TRBJ2-3 | TRBV6-1 | . | . | CASSPLGDTQYF | TGTGCCAGCAGTCCCCTCGGTGATACGCAGTATTTT
TRBJ1-6 | TRBV7-2 | . | . | CASSSRIGAQNSPLHF | TGTGCCAGCAGCTCCCGAATAGGGGCCCAGAATTCACCCCTCCACTTT
TRBJ2-3 | TRBV11-2 | TRBD2 | . | CASSLGGLATTDTQYF | TGTGCCAGCAGCTTAGGGGGACTAGCGACTACAGATACGCAGTATTTT
TRBJ2-2 | TRBV7-6 | . | . | CASSPVAATGELFF | TGTGCCAGCAGCCCAGTAGCGGCCACCGGGGAGCTGTTTTTT
TRBJ2-7 | TRBV7-9 | . | once | CASMGAPSIDYEQYF | TGTGCCAGCATGGGCGCTCCCAGTATCGACTACGAGCAGTACTTC
TRBJ2-7 | TRBV7-2 | TRBD2 | . | CASSIGTSGSYEQYF | TGTGCCAGCAGCATCGGGACTAGCGGCTCCTACGAGCAGTACTTC
TRBJ1-2 | TRBV5-6 | TRBD1 | . | CASSFKTGSNYGYTF | TGTGCCAGCAGCTTCAAGACAGGGTCTAACTATGGCTACACCTTC
TRBJ2-2 | TRBV7-3 | . | . | CASSPNTGELFF | TGTGCCAGCAGCCCAAACACCGGGGAGCTGTTTTTT
TRBJ2-1 | TRBV5-4 | TRBD2 | few | CASSQGTSGSNEQFF | TGTGCCAGCAGCCAGGGGACTAGCGGGAGCAATGAGCAGTTCTTC
TRBJ2-3 | TRBV7-9 | . | . | CASHYGTSTDTQYF | TGTGCCAGCCATTACGGGACTAGCACAGATACGCAGTATTTT
TRBJ2-1 | TRBV5-1 | . | . | CASSLQFMDEQFF | TGCGCCAGCAGCTTGCAGTTCATGGATGAGCAGTTCTTC
TRBJ2-3 | TRBV5-1 | TRBD2 | once | CASSARSGRVTDTQYF | TGCGCCAGCAGCGCCCGCAGCGGGAGAGTCACAGATACGCAGTATTTT
TRBJ2-1 | TRBV27 | . | . | CASSLLANYNEQFF | TGTGCCAGCAGTTTACTAGCGAATTACAATGAGCAGTTCTTC
TRBJ1-3 | TRBV28 | . | . | CASGPGDRTGNTIYF | TGTGCCAGCGGCCCGGGGGATCGGACTGGAAACACCATATATTTT
TRBJ2-5 | TRBV11-2 | . | . | CASSLLGLLETQYF | TGTGCCAGCAGCTTGCTCGGACTCCTGGAGACCCAGTACTTC
TRBJ2-4 | TRBV28 | . | . | CASSLGGIAKNIQYF | TGTGCCAGCAGTTTAGGCGGAATAGCCAAAAACATTCAGTACTTC
TRBJ1-6 | TRBV2 | TRBD1 | . | CASSATGRDSPLHF | TGTGCCAGCAGTGCGACAGGGAGGGATTCACCCCTCCACTTT
TRBJ1-1 | TRBV7-8 | TRBD1 | . | CASSGGTGGSVNTEAFF | TGTGCCAGCAGCGGGGGGACAGGGGGTTCGGTAAACACTGAAGCTTTCTTT
TRBJ2-7 | TRBV21-1 | . | . | CASSKEEMTSMHCPYEQYF | TGTGCCAGCAGCAAAGAGGAGATGACCTCAATGCACTGCCCCTACGAGCAGTACTTC
TRBJ2-1 | TRBV18 | TRBD2 | . | CASSLLAGGKNEQFF | TGTGCCAGCTCACTACTAGCGGGAGGGAAGAATGAGCAGTTCTTC
TRBJ1-3 | TRBV5-6 | . | once | CASSLAWEFGNTIYF | TGTGCCAGCAGCTTGGCCTGGGAATTTGGAAACACCATATATTTT
TRBJ2-7 | TRBV19 | TRBD2 | . | CASSSSRGVYEQYF | TGTGCCAGTAGTTCATCACGGGGGGTTTACGAGCAGTACTTC
TRBJ2-4 | TRBV19 | . | . | CASSTVNRPSWTKNIQYF | TGTGCCAGTAGTACCGTTAACCGACCGAGTTGGACCAAAAACATTCAGTACTTC
TRBJ1-4 | TRBV7-6 | . | . | CASSPWREKLFF | TGTGCCAGCAGTCCTTGGCGGGAAAAACTGTTTTTT
TRBJ2-2 | TRBV9 | . | . | CASSGGPGTSNTGELFF | TGTGCCAGCAGCGGTGGGCCGGGGACTTCGAACACCGGGGAGCTGTTTTTT
TRBJ2-5 | TRBV7-9 | . | . | CASSFARETQYF | TGTGCCAGCAGCTTCGCGAGGGAGACCCAGTACTTC
TRBJ1-4 | TRBV7-9 | . | . | CASSVGSGTNEKLFF | TGTGCCAGCTCGGTAGGGTCCGGAACTAATGAAAAACTGTTTTTT
TRBJ1-4 | TRBV5-1 | . | few | CASSPSLVATNEKLFF | TGCGCCAGCAGCCCGAGCTTGGTCGCAACTAATGAAAAACTGTTTTTT
TRBJ2-1 | TRBV11-3 | TRBD1 | . | CASRPGQGVFSYNEQFF | TGTGCCAGCAGACCGGGACAGGGGGTTTTTTCCTACAATGAGCAGTTCTTC
TRBJ2-3 | TRBV5-4 | TRBD2 | . | CASSKLAGDTQYF | TGTGCCAGCAGCAAACTAGCGGGGGATACGCAGTATTTT
TRBJ2-1 | TRBV7-9 | TRBD2 | . | CASSSTSGTYNEQFF | TGTGCCAGCAGCTCGACTAGCGGGACTTACAATGAGCAGTTCTTC
TRBJ1-5 | TRBV18 | . | medium-sized | CASSPSGDQPQHF | TGTGCCAGCTCACCGTCGGGGGATCAGCCCCAGCATTTT